This T cell receptor (beta chain) originates from a study of memory CD4+ T cells and cytomegalovirus serostatus. Notes on the study in general: Suggested: most of the CMV-linked TCR signature lies in CD4+ memory cells.

A remark on this clone: The antigen is not known.

The assay was immunoSEQ multiplex PCR, and TCRdb's table has in-frame clones only and misses some. The table records over 65,000 clones, about 76% of them present only once. This CDR3 has 14 amino acids. The V end was cut by 6 bases, the J end by 5 bases, with 16 bases between. Germline V gives CDR1 LNHDA, CDR2 SQIVND (reference sequence). The sort gate was single viable CD3+CD4+CD8-CD45RO+ cells for memory CD4+ T cells. The V and J genes are TRBV19 and TRBJ2-5, with D perhaps being TRBD1 or TRBD2 (6 bases each). The specimen sequenced was memory CD4+ T cells from blood. This clonotype was obtained from an adult in good health and CMV-seropositive. CDR3 region: CASSKGGHSETQYF. The CDR3 DNA follows: TGTGCCAGTAGCAAAGGGGGGCACAGCGAGACCCAGTACTTC.